This entry lists 32 T cell receptor beta chains sequenced from one sample in a study of regulatory T cells in long-lasting Graves disease. Sample time point: persistent/refractory GD, antithyroid drugs over 5 years with positive TRAb. The TCR library was made from RNA that had been extracted from PBMCs in TRIzol. Investigators prepared the TCR beta libraries by applying iRepertoire HTBI primers and Arm-PCR of CDR3 regions. MiXCR, applied by TCRdb to the multiplex PCR reads, yields one record per CDR3 protein. Of some 440,000 distinct CDR3 sequences in the sample, about a fifth are singletons; the top ten hold over 7.5%. Here the sequenced sample was peripheral blood mononuclear cells (PBMCs), taken when the disease was refractory, from a patient treated with antithyroid drugs. The receptors shown here come from a female donor with Graves disease.

This clonotype came up a few times. The chain employs TRBV19 and TRBJ1-2, with 7 nucleotides matching TRBD1. Germline V gene data show CDR1 as LNHDA and CDR2 as SQIVND (reference sequence). V was clipped by 6 bases and J by 7 bases; unmatched bases: 5. The CDR3 contains 12 residues. The CDR3 nucleotides are TGTGCCAGTAGAAACAGGGGCGCTGGCTACACCTTC. Translation gives CASRNRGAGYTF.

There are many counts of this clonotype. The rearrangement links TRBV5-1 to TRBJ1-1; 8 bases line up with TRBD1. V dropped 4 bases and J dropped 4; count of bases not matched to a gene: 9. Looked up from germline, CDR1 is SGHRS and CDR2 is YFSETQ. This CDR3 spans 15 amino acids. CDR3: CASSLYGQGTTEAFF. The CDR3 nucleotides read TGCGCCAGCAGCCTCTACGGACAGGGAACCACTGAAGCTTTCTTT. Filled out from reference TRBV5-1 and TRBJ1-1, the complete variable domain reads KAGVTQTPRYLIKTRGQQVTLSCSPISGHRSVSWYQQTPGQGLQFLFEYFSETQRNKGNFPGRFSGRQFSNSRSEMNVSTLELGDSALYLCASSLYGQGTTEAFFGQGTRLTVV.

On this clonotype: Sequence at one end of the junction differs from germline and may be a read error. This sequence joins TRBV5-1 and TRBJ2-2; D could derive from TRBD1 or TRBD2 (5 bases each). CDR1 and CDR2 (germline): SGHRS, YFSETQ. CDR3 length: 15 amino acids. The chain's CDR3 is CASSFRAGIAGELLF. CDR3 sequence (DNA): TGCGCCAGCAGCTTTAGGGCAGGGATTGCCGGGGAGCTGCTTTTT.

This clonotype was counted at least ten times. The chain recombines TRBV6-5 with TRBJ2-7; D gene unclear. V was trimmed by 0 bases and J by 4 bases, leaving 7 bases between them. CDR1 MNHEY and CDR2 SVGAGI come from the germline V gene. The CDR3 runs 13 residues. The CDR3 loop reads CASSYSSSYEQYF. CDR3 sequence (DNA): TGTGCCAGCAGTTACTCCTCATCGTACGAGCAGTACTTC.

The J gene is TRBJ1-1, the V gene TRBV4-1; 8 nucleotides align to TRBD1. CDR3 length: 12 residues. V lost 1 base and J lost 14; bases outside the gene matches: 6. In germline, CDR1 is MGHRA, CDR2 YSYEKL. CDR3 nucleotide sequence: TGCGCCAGCAGCCAAGGGTCCAGGGGGCTATTCTTT. It codes for CASSQGSRGLFF.

This clonotype turned up a few times. This chain connects TRBV20-1 to TRBJ1-5; D perhaps matches TRBD1 (6 bases). This CDR3 spans 12 amino acids. The germline CDR1 and CDR2 sequences are DFQATT and SNEGSKA (reference sequence). The chain's CDR3 is CRPSGDNQPQHF. DNA of the CDR3: TGCAGACCCTCAGGGGACAATCAGCCCCAGCATTTT.

This clonotype has more than one count but fewer than ten. J is TRBJ1-1 and V is TRBV20-1, with 9 bases fitting TRBD1. Trimming took 6 bases from V and 5 from J; bases not matched to a gene: 13. CDR3 length equals 15 residues. Per the germline V gene, CDR1 is DFQATT and CDR2 is SNEGSKA (reference sequence). The CDR3 loop is CSATDPRTGETEAFF. The CDR3 DNA follows: TGCAGTGCCACAGACCCAAGGACAGGGGAAACTGAAGCTTTCTTT.

This clonotype has at least ten counts. The rearrangement links TRBV3-1 to TRBJ2-7, with 7 bases that match TRBD1. The length of the CDR3 is 16 residues. The germline V gene has CDR1 LGHDT and CDR2 YNNKEL (reference sequence). J lost 2 bases, V lost 1 base, and 8 bases had no gene match. CDR3 bases: TGTGCCAGCAGCCAAGGCTTAAGACAGGGACCCTACGAGCAGTACTTC. Amino acid sequence: CASSQGLRQGPYEQYF.

This clonotype was seen repeatedly, ten times or more. The chain employs TRBV6-2 or TRBV6-3 and TRBJ1-2; tentative D call: TRBD1 (5 bases). The germline gives CDR1 MNHEY, CDR2 SVGEGT. Trimming took 8 bases from V and 4 from J, leaving 8 bases between them. CDR3 length: 11 amino acids. The CDR3 coding sequence is TGTGCCAGCGGGGGGACCTATGGCTACACCTTC. Its protein product is CASGGTYGYTF.

Turning to this clonotype: A clone one base away is much larger, so this may be a read error. The chain joins TRBV10-1 to TRBJ2-7; TRBD2 might be the D (5 bases). From germline, CDR1 is WNHNN and CDR2 SYGVQD (reference sequence). There are 13 residues in the CDR3. The CDR3 DNA sequence: TGCGCCAGCAGTGAGTCGGGAGTCTACGTGCAGTACTTC. This codes for CASSESGVYVQYF.

This sequence joins TRBV29-1 and TRBJ2-2; either TRBD1 or TRBD2 may fit D (6 bases each). The germline CDR1 and CDR2 sequences are SQVTM and ANQGSEA. V was cut by 5 bases and J by 0 bases, with 13 bases left in between. The CDR3 is 15 residues long. CDR3 nucleotides: TGCAGCGTTCTCCAGGGGAGGTCGAACACCGGGGAGCTGTTTTTT. Translating gives CSVLQGRSNTGELFF.

This clonotype has at least ten counts. The chain recombines TRBV3-1 with TRBJ2-7, with TRBD2 identical over 8 bases. Germline lookup yields CDR1 LGHDT and CDR2 YNNKEL (reference sequence). With V trimmed by 3 bases and J by 0 bases, 4 bases remained unmatched. This CDR3 contains 15 residues. CDR3 residues: CASSQTGTSSYEQYF. CDR3 coding DNA: TGTGCCAGCAGCCAGACCGGGACTAGCTCCTACGAGCAGTACTTC.

This clonotype was observed a few times. This chain uses TRBV6-1 with TRBJ1-4; 7 bases map to TRBD1. CDR1 MNHNS and CDR2 SASEGT come from the germline V gene. J was trimmed by 3 bases and V by 7 bases; bases with no gene match: 5. This CDR3 comprises 14 residues. CDR3 protein: CASTLGTANEKLFF. The CDR3 region has the DNA TGTGCCAGCACCCTCGGGACAGCTAATGAAAAACTGTTTTTT.

This rearrangement joins TRBV14 to TRBJ1-4; TRBD1 is a possible D gene (6 bases). The CDR3 runs 15 residues. The germline CDR1 and CDR2 sequences are SGHDN and FVKESK. V lost 6 bases, J lost 4 bases, and 15 bases lay in between. For the CDR3, the DNA is TGTGCCAGCAGTCAAACTGGGGGGCATAATGAAAAACTGTTTTTT. Translating gives CASSQTGGHNEKLFF.

The chain carries TRBV6-1 and TRBJ2-2; 8 bases align to TRBD1. J lost 3 bases, V lost 10 bases, and 7 bases had no gene match. From germline, CDR1 is MNHNS and CDR2 SASEGT. The length of the CDR3 is 14 residues. CDR3 nucleotide sequence: TGTGCCACCCTGCGACAGGGGCACACCGGGGAGCTGTTTTTT. Amino acid sequence: CATLRQGHTGELFF.

This clonotype was seen a few times. This chain joins TRBV10-2 and TRBJ2-1, with no clear D. The CDR3 extends over 13 amino acids. V was trimmed by 1 base and J by 7 bases, leaving 8 bases between them. CDR1 is WSHSY, CDR2 SAAADI, per germline. CDR3 in DNA: TGCGCCAGCAGTGAGTTGACTTCAAATGAGCAGTTCTTC. It codes for CASSELTSNEQFF.

This clonotype was recorded at least ten times. The chain has TRBV28 and TRBJ1-2, with D unclear. Germline V gene data show CDR1 as MDHEN and CDR2 as SYDVKM. The length of the CDR3 is 13 residues. V lost 8 bases, J lost 2 bases, and 12 bases lay in between. The CDR3 region has the DNA TGTGCCAGCGCCCTGGGCAGAAACTATGGCTACACCTTC. It translates to CASALGRNYGYTF.

The sample holds a few counts of this clonotype. This chain links TRBV7-2 with TRBJ2-4; 9 bases line up with TRBD2. V lost 2 bases, J lost 6 bases, and 8 bases stayed unmatched. The CDR3 is 16 amino acids. Germline CDR1 reads SGHTA; CDR2 reads FQGNSA. The DNA of the CDR3 is TGTGCCAGCAGCTTATCTAGCGGGATGGTCTTAAACATTCAGTACTTC. Encoded protein: CASSLSSGMVLNIQYF.

This clonotype has a handful of counts. The V and J genes are TRBV7-9 and TRBJ2-4; TRBD2 might be the D (6 bases). The CDR3 contains 16 residues. V lost 5 bases and J 1 base, leaving 15 bases between the germline ends. Germline lookup yields CDR1 SEHNR and CDR2 FQNEAQ (reference sequence). CDR3 protein: CASSLSAGLAKNIQYF. The CDR3 region has the DNA TGTGCCAGCAGCCTATCAGCGGGTCTGGCCAAAAACATTCAGTACTTC.

The chain combines TRBV10-3 with TRBJ2-5; D unclear. The V and J ends lost 5 bases and 1 base respectively, with 11 bases between them. This CDR3 has 14 residues. Per germline, CDR1 ENHRY and CDR2 SYGVKD. This CDR3 reads CAISPDGTQETQYF. The CDR3 nucleotides read TGTGCCATCAGTCCGGACGGAACCCAAGAGACCCAGTACTTC.

This clonotype was found many times. This chain joins TRBV28 and TRBJ2-5, with a weak D call TRBD2 (6 bases). The CDR3 has 15 residues. The germline gives CDR1 MDHEN, CDR2 SYDVKM. V was clipped by 8 bases and J by 3 bases, with 19 bases between them. The CDR3 nucleotides are TGTGCCAGCCTCCCTCCCCCCCCGGGGGAAGAGACCCAGTACTTC. Its protein is CASLPPPPGEETQYF.

In this sample, this clonotype turned up many times. The chain employs TRBV28 and TRBJ2-7, with TRBD2 matching over 10 bases. The V gene end was trimmed by 5 bases and the J gene end by 5 bases; junction bases not matched to a gene: 6. CDR3 length: 14 amino acids. The germline CDR1 and CDR2 sequences are MDHEN and SYDVKM. For the CDR3, the DNA is TGTGCCAGCAGTAATAGCGGGAGGTGGGACGAGCAGTACTTC. It translates to CASSNSGRWDEQYF.

The chain recombines TRBV5-1 with TRBJ2-1; TRBD2 aligns across 8 bases. Per the germline V gene, CDR1 is SGHRS and CDR2 is YFSETQ. This CDR3 contains 15 residues. V was pared by 6 bases and J by 8 bases, with 13 bases of the junction left unmatched. The CDR3 nucleotides read TGCGCCAGCACCCTAGCGGGCCTACTACTGGATGAGCAGTTCTTC. Its translation: CASTLAGLLLDEQFF.

This clonotype was observed many times. The chain links TRBV29-1 to TRBJ1-3; tentative D call: TRBD1 (5 bases). CDR1 is SQVTM, CDR2 ANQGSEA, per germline. Trimming shortened V by 5 bases and J by 2 bases, and 7 bases separated the two germline ends. This CDR3 has 12 residues. The CDR3 loop is CSVWGPGNTIYF. The CDR3 DNA follows: TGCAGCGTTTGGGGACCTGGAAACACCATATATTTT.

V is TRBV4-1 and J is TRBJ2-2; 8 bases agree with TRBD1. The V gene's germline CDR1 is MGHRA and CDR2 YSYEKL. The ends lost 4 bases at V and 5 bases at J; junction bases unmatched: 6. The CDR3 covers 15 residues. CDR3 sequence: CASSRQGAPTGELFF. CDR3 bases: TGCGCCAGCAGCCGCCAGGGGGCTCCAACCGGGGAGCTGTTTTTT.

The CDR3 DNA reads TGTGCCATCATGGGACTAGCGGGAGTAAGCACAGATACGCAGTATTTT. Amino acid sequence: CAIMGLAGVSTDTQYF. This chain uses TRBV6-1 with TRBJ2-3, with TRBD2 matching 14 bases. The CDR3 has 16 amino acids. The V segment lost 10 bases and the J segment 0 bases; nucleotides outside the gene matches: 6. The germline V gene encodes CDR1 MNHNS and CDR2 SASEGT.

This clonotype was seen repeatedly, ten times or more. The chain uses TRBV29-1 and TRBJ1-4; possible D gene TRBD1, 5 bases. The CDR3 is 15 amino acids. Germline-derived CDR1 and CDR2 are SQVTM and ANQGSEA. With 1 base removed from V and 6 bases from J, the gap between germline ends came to 15 bases. The CDR3 is CSVEVSAGGDEKLFF. The CDR3 nucleotides read TGCAGCGTTGAAGTGTCGGCAGGAGGGGATGAAAAACTGTTTTTT.

A word on this clonotype: A much larger clone is a single base away; this may be a read error. V gene TRBV7-6 combines with J gene TRBJ2-5; a possible D gene is TRBD2 (5 bases). With 1 base removed from V and 7 bases from J, the gap between germline ends came to 7 bases. Germline CDR1 SGHVS, CDR2 FNYEAQ. This CDR3 region has 12 residues. CDR3 sequence: CASSLDGGTQYF. The DNA for the CDR3 is TGTGCCAGCAGCTTAGACGGAGGGACCCAGTACTTC.

This clonotype turned up a few times. The CDR3 region is CASSSPPDYGYTF. For the CDR3, the DNA is TGTGCCAGCAGTTCCCCTCCGGACTATGGCTACACCTTC. The V call is TRBV28, the J call TRBJ1-2; D gene ambiguous. The V end was cut by 4 bases, the J end by 3 bases, with 9 bases between. This CDR3 spans 13 amino acids. Germline CDR1 reads MDHEN; CDR2 reads SYDVKM.

With regard to this clonotype: Germline and junction disagree at one end, which may indicate a read error. This chain joins TRBV6-1 and TRBJ2-7; D call uncertain. In germline, CDR1 is MNHNS, CDR2 SASEGT. CDR3 length: 15 residues. The CDR3 spells CTSSLTGVSPYEQYF. CDR3 DNA: TGTACCAGCAGCCTGACGGGCGTCAGTCCCTACGAGCAGTACTTC.

This clonotype was seen repeatedly, ten times or more. The chain combines TRBV5-1 with TRBJ2-4; D is unresolved. This CDR3 spans 16 amino acids. The germline V and J ends were trimmed by 4 bases and 1 base, with 15 bases remaining between them. CDR1 SGHRS and CDR2 YFSETQ come from the germline V gene. Here the CDR3 DNA reads TGCGCCAGCAGCATGGTGGCTCCATCGGCCAAAAACATTCAGTACTTC. As protein: CASSMVAPSAKNIQYF.

This clonotype was observed a few times. This rearrangement joins TRBV5-8 to TRBJ1-2; 10 bases are a match to TRBD1. From germline, CDR1 is SGHTS and CDR2 YDEGEE. Trimming took 1 base from V and 5 from J; bases not matched to a gene: 8. CDR3 length: 16 residues. The CDR3 is CASSLLFGTGVYGYTF. CDR3 nucleotides: TGTGCCAGCAGCTTGCTCTTTGGGACAGGGGTTTATGGCTACACCTTC.